This TCR beta chain was captured in a study of response to subunit inactivated influenza vaccine. Study outcomes and limitations: It was suggested by the authors that few new T cells are recruited by each seasonal influenza vaccination.

TCRdb re-analysed the RT-PCR reads in MiXCR, keeping a single row per CDR3 protein. Counted here are 550,000 to 800,000 distinct CDR3 sequences, about 15% occurring once; the ten biggest clones make up around 6.5%. Germline CDR1 SGHKS, CDR2 YYEKEE (reference sequence). CDR3 length equals 16 residues. V gave up 3 bases and J gave up 2 bases, with 18 bases separating them. As regards this clonotype: Antigen specificity is unknown.

The source is a man aged 45-65 years who received an inactivated influenza vaccine. The material was PBMCs from blood, obtained less than 15 days before vaccination. The rearrangement uses TRBV5-5 and TRBJ2-7; weak D call: TRBD2 (6 bases). DNA of the CDR3: TGTGCCAGCAGCTGGGGGAGTTCTAGCGAAACCTACGAGCAGTACTTC. It specifies CASSWGSSSETYEQYF.